This record covers a single TCR beta chain. Its antigen is as yet unknown. Germline is not matched at one junction end, which may reflect a read error. Donors had nominal health at sampling but likely had unrecorded immune exposures. This sample stems from a study of cytomegalovirus exposure and HLA in healthy donors. Study findings and constraints: Immune exposure information available was restricted to CMV serostatus.

CDR1 SEHNR and CDR2 FQNEAQ come from the germline V gene (reference sequence). This CDR3 has 12 residues. The PCR had 60 Vbeta and 13 Jbeta primers. Per the authors' pipeline: Counted up in a later analysis, unique TCR beta chains came to 65 million to 80 million, with roughly 11 million shared. Produced via immunoSEQ multiplex PCR; TCRdb's table is partial and in-frame only. That table furnishes V, J and clone size, whereas the DNA furnished D and trimming. Of 70,000 to 100,000 clones detected, 75% to 90% appear once; the ten largest clones hold about 30%. The sample comprised PBMCs. The J gene is TRBJ2-7, the V gene TRBV7-9; a weak D match, TRBD1 (6 bases). This TCR came from a man aged 45-65 years in good health and CMV-seropositive. CDR3 DNA: TGTTCCAGCAGCCAACGACAGGACGAGCAGTACTTC. Residues: CSSSQRQDEQYF. Full variable domain (rest looked up from reference TRBV7-9 and TRBJ2-7): DTGVSQNPRHKITKRGQNVTFRCDPISEHNRLYWYRQTLGQGPEFLTYFQNEAQLEKSRLLSDRFSAERPKGSFSTLEIQRTEQGDSAMYLCSSSQRQDEQYFGPGTRLTVT.